These 2 T cell receptor beta chains originate from one sample sequenced in a study of T-cell reconstitution after alpha-beta-depleted transplantation in children. Using unique molecular identifiers, the investigators prepared the TCRbeta library. Each CDR3 protein gets one entry after TCRdb re-called the PCR reads with MiXCR. The sample has about 200,000 distinct CDR3 sequences; roughly 8.1% are singletons. The sample here was PBMCs, mostly from graft donor cells, taken 360 days after TCRalphabeta/CD19-depleted stem cell transplant. These receptors were obtained from a male patient between 2 and 10 years old who had a stem cell transplant for acute myeloid leukemia, so the T cells may come from the graft donor.

This clonotype has a count of ten or more. This chain joins TRBV29-1 and TRBJ2-1; TRBD2 matches at 7 bases. This CDR3 contains 14 residues. Germline CDR1 and CDR2: SQVTM and ANQGSEA. Trimming cost V 6 bases and J 2 bases; bases outside gene matches: 7. CDR3 protein: CSVLTSTPYNEQFF. The CDR3 nucleotides are TGCAGCGTCCTGACTAGCACCCCCTACAATGAGCAGTTCTTC.

This clonotype was detected only a few times. The chain uses TRBV15 and TRBJ2-7; 8 bases align to TRBD2. Germline V gene sequence: CDR1 LNHNV, CDR2 YYDKDF (reference sequence). The CDR3 extends over 17 amino acids. The trim removed 4 bases at V and 0 bases at J, leaving 11 bases unmatched. The CDR3 region is CATSTPLRGTSSYEQYF. In DNA, the CDR3 is TGTGCCACCAGCACACCCCTTCGTGGGACTAGCTCCTACGAGCAGTACTTC.